This T cell receptor (beta chain) was recorded in a study of T-cell reconstitution after alpha-beta-depleted transplantation in children. Preparation of the TCRbeta library involved a method that used unique molecular identifiers. Each CDR3 protein is one row after TCRdb ran MiXCR on the PCR reads. The sample holds about 240,000 distinct CDR3 sequences, roughly 25% seen once. This clonotype was observed many times. This sequence originates from a girl aged 2 to 10 with Fanconi anemia, due to receive a stem cell transplant. Sequenced here: PBMCs, sampled before TCRalphabeta/CD19-depleted stem cell transplant.

This CDR3 reads CSVATSGGETQYF. CDR3 in DNA: TGCAGCGTTGCGACTAGCGGGGGGGAGACCCAGTACTTC. The chain joins TRBV29-1 to TRBJ2-5; the match to TRBD2 covers 13 bases. The CDR3 loop spans 13 amino acids. Germline V gene sequence: CDR1 SQVTM, CDR2 ANQGSEA. Trimming at V came to 4 bases and at J to 5 bases, leaving 1 base not matched to a gene.